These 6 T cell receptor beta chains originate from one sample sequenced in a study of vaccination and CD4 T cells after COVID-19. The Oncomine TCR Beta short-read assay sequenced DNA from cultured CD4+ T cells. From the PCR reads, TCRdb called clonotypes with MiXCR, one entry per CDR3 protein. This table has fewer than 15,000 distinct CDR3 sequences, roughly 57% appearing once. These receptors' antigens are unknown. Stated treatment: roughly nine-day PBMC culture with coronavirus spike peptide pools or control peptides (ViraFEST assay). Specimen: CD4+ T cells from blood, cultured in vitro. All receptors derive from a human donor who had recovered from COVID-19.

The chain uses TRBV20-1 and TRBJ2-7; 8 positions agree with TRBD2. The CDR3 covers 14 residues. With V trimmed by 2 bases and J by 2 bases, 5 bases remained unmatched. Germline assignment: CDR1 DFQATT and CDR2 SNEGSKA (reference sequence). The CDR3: CSARPQRGTYEQYF. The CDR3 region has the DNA TGCAGTGCTAGACCCCAGCGGGGGACCTACGAGCAGTACTTC.

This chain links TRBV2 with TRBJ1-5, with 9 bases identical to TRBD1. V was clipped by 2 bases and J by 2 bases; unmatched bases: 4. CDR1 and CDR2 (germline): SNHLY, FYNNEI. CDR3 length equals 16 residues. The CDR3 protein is CASSERRDRGNQPQHF. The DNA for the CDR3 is TGTGCCAGCAGTGAAAGGAGGGACAGGGGCAATCAGCCCCAGCATTTT. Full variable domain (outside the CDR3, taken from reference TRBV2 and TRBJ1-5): EPEVTQTPSHQVTQMGQEVILRCVPISNHLYFYWYRQILGQKVEFLVSFYNNEISEKSEIFDDQFSVERPDGSNFTLKIRSTKLEDSAMYFCASSERRDRGNQPQHFGDGTRLSIL.

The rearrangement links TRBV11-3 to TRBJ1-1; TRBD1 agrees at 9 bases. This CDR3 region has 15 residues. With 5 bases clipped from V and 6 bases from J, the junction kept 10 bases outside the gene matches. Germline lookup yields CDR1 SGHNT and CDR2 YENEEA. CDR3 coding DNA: TGTGCCAGCAGCCTCAGACAGGGGGGGAATGCTGAAGCTTTCTTT. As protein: CASSLRQGGNAEAFF.

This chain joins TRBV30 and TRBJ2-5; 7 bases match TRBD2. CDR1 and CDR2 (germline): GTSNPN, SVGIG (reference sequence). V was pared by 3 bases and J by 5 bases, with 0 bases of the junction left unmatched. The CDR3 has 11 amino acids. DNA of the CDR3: TGTGCCTGGAGAGCGGGGGAGACCCAGTACTTC. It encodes CAWRAGETQYF.

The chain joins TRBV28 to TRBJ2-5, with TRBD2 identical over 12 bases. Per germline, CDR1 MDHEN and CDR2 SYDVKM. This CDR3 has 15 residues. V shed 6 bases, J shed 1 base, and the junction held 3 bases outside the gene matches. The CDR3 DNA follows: TGTGCCAGCAGAGGACTAGCGGGGACCCAAGAGACCCAGTACTTC. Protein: CASRGLAGTQETQYF.

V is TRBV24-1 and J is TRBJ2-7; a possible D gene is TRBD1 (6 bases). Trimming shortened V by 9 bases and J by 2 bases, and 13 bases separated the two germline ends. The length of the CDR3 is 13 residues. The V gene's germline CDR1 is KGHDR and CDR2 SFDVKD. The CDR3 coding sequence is TGTGCCACCCCCGGGACAAGGACCTACGAGCAGTACTTC. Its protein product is CATPGTRTYEQYF.